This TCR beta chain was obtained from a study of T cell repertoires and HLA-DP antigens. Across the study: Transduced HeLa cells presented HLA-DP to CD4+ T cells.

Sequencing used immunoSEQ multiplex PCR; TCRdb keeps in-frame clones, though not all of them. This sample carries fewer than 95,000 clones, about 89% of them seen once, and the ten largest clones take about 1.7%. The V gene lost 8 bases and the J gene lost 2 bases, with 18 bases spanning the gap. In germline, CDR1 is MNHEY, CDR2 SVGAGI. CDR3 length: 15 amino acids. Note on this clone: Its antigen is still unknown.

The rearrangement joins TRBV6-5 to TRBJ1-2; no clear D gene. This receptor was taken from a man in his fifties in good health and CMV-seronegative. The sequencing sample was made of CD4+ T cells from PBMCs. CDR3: CASFSMRWINYGYTF. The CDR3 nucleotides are TGTGCCAGCTTCTCTATGCGGTGGATCAACTATGGCTACACCTTC.